Listed below are T cell receptor beta chains from one sample, sequenced in a study of blood T cell repertoires in COVID-19. Method: immunoSEQ multiplex PCR; TCRdb's copy keeps in-frame clones and lacks some. The table records 250,000 to 300,000 clones, over 85% of them present only once. Material: peripheral blood. These receptors originate from a woman aged 25 to 45 with COVID-19, enrolled during active disease. Each CDR3 is given with its conserved first and last residue. Each record gives: J gene, V gene, clone size, D gene, CDR3 protein, CDR3 DNA. A D gene is named only where the DNA matches it firmly. Expanded clones get a size class; other rows say once, few or many, or leave the size out.

>TRBJ1-5|TRBV7-9|NA|NA
CASSFSGENQPQHF
TGTGCCAGCAGCTTCTCAGGGGAGAATCAGCCCCAGCATTTT
>TRBJ2-5|TRBV3-1/TRBV3-2|NA|TRBD2
CASSQAGGVETQYF
TGTGCCAGCAGCCAAGCCGGGGGGGTGGAGACCCAGTACTTC
>TRBJ1-4|TRBV5-4|NA|NA
CASSLSAGENEKLFF
TGTGCCAGCAGCTTGTCGGCCGGGGAAAATGAAAAACTGTTTTTT
>TRBJ1-2|TRBV7-9|NA|NA
CASSLAMAGRDYGYTF
TGTGCCAGCAGCTTAGCGATGGCAGGGAGGGACTATGGCTACACCTTC
>TRBJ2-7|TRBV4-1|NA|NA
CASSQGERASYEQYF
TGCGCCAGCAGCCAAGGGGAGCGTGCCTCCTACGAGCAGTACTTC
>TRBJ2-3|TRBV3-1/TRBV3-2|NA|TRBD2
CASKRGSRTDTQYF
TGTGCCAGTAAGCGGGGGTCTCGCACAGATACGCAGTATTTT
>TRBJ1-2|TRBV5-4|NA|NA
CASSLVGSGFGYTF
TGTGCCAGCAGCTTGGTTGGGTCAGGTTTTGGCTACACCTTC
>TRBJ2-1|TRBV7-9|NA|TRBD1
CASSHSPDRVQFF
TGTGCCAGCAGCCATAGCCCCGACAGGGTGCAGTTCTTC
>TRBJ2-7|TRBV10-3|once|TRBD1
CAISVRKGQGVYEQYF
TGTGCCATCAGTGTTCGCAAGGGACAGGGTGTCTACGAGCAGTACTTC
>TRBJ1-1|TRBV7-8|NA|TRBD1
CASSLGGTDATFF
TGTGCCAGCAGCTTAGGGGGGACAGACGCAACTTTCTTT